This T cell receptor beta chain was identified during a study of identical twins. Findings and caveats of the study: In drawing conclusions, the study used cross-sectional statistical analysis and did not follow the same donors. Within beta out-of-frame sequences, the excess sharing observed between twins was weaker. Models underestimated out-of-frame TCR alpha sharing in monozygotic twins. A lower insertion count was a feature of abundant cord blood beta clonotypes, with no such feature in memory repertoires.

Germline trimming cut 0 bases from V and 8 bases from J; bases unmatched to any gene: 7. Per the germline V gene, CDR1 is SGHRS and CDR2 is YFSETQ. CDR3 length: 16 residues. TCRdb reanalysed the 5' RACE reads using MiXCR and keeps one entry per CDR3 protein. The sample holds about 810,000 distinct CDR3 sequences, around an eighth seen once. This clonotype was picked up a small number of times. The antigen is not known. The data also belong to a second study, concerning yellow fever vaccine responses in identical twins.

Sequencing used PBMCs. The gene calls are TRBV5-1 and TRBJ2-7; 14 bases align to TRBD2. The receptor was isolated from a woman aged 18-29 years in good health. CDR3 nucleotides: TGCGCCAGCAGCTTGGGGGCATGGACTAGCGGGAGGCAGCAGTACTTC. Translating it yields CASSLGAWTSGRQQYF.